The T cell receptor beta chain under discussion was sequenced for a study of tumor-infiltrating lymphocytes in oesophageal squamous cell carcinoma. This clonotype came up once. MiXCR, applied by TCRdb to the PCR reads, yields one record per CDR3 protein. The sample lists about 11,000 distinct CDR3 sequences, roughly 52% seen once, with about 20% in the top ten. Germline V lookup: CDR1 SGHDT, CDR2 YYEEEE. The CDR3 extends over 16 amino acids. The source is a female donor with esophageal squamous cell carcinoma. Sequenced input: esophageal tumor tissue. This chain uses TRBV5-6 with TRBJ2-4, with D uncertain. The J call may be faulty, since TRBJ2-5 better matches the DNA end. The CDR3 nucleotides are TGTGCCAGCAGCTCCAATTATGGTGCGGCCCAAGAGACCCAGTACTTC. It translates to CASSSNYGAAQETQYF.